The 21 T cell receptor beta chains below come from one sample, sequenced in a study of blood T cell repertoires in COVID-19. Libraries were prepared by immunoSEQ multiplex PCR; TCRdb keeps only in-frame clonotypes and omits some of them. The sample contains around 230,000 clones, over 75% of which appear only once. Sample: peripheral blood. These receptor sequences come from a man aged 50-59 years with COVID-19, enrolled during active disease.

The V and J genes are TRBV12-3 or TRBV12-4 and TRBJ1-6; D is unclear. The CDR3 has 12 amino acids. V shed 6 bases and J shed 5 bases, with 5 bases lying between them. CDR3 region: CASSHNNSPLHF. CDR3 in DNA: TGTGCCAGCAGCCACAATAATTCACCCCTCCACTTT.

J is TRBJ1-5 and V is TRBV28; the match to TRBD1 covers 7 bases. This CDR3 has 12 amino acids. Germline loops: CDR1 MDHEN, CDR2 SYDVKM. J gave up 4 bases and V 6 bases, and 0 bases lay outside the gene matches. The CDR3 loop is CASRTGNQPQHF. Here the CDR3 DNA reads TGTGCCAGCAGGACAGGGAATCAGCCCCAGCATTTT.

This clone has just one count. The chain recombines TRBV7-3 with TRBJ2-1; 11 bases agree with TRBD2. Trimming cost V 4 bases and J 16 bases; bases outside gene matches: 12. The CDR3 spans 14 residues. The germline V gene encodes CDR1 SGHTA and CDR2 FQGTGA. The CDR3 bases are TGTGCCAGCAGCTCCCCATCTACTAGCGGGGGTAAATTCTTC. Residues: CASSSPSTSGGKFF.

CDR3 loop: CASSLQGARGYTF. The CDR3 nucleotides read TGTGCCAGCAGCTTACAGGGGGCGCGAGGCTACACCTTC. V and J are TRBV13 and TRBJ1-2; 8 nucleotides line up with TRBD1. Per germline, CDR1 PRHDT and CDR2 FYEKMQ (reference sequence). V was clipped by 2 bases and J by 8 bases; unmatched bases: 4. The CDR3 has 13 amino acids.

The chain joins TRBV18 to TRBJ1-1; the D is unclear. CDR3 size: 14 residues. Trimming took 2 bases from V and 7 from J, leaving 14 bases between them. Germline-derived CDR1 and CDR2 are KGHSH and LQKENI. CDR3 DNA sequence: TGTGCCAGCTCACCAGGCCGGGAGAAGATTGAAGCTTTCTTT. This codes for CASSPGREKIEAFF.

The rearrangement uses TRBV7-2 and TRBJ1-3; D is possibly TRBD1 (5 bases). The length of the CDR3 is 15 residues. Germline values: CDR1 SGHTA, CDR2 FQGNSA. Deletions cut 2 bases from V and 4 bases from J, with 12 bases between. The CDR3 nucleotides read TGTGCCAGCAGCTTATTCGGGACTGAAGGAAACACCATATATTTT. Translation: CASSLFGTEGNTIYF.

This chain links TRBV4-3 with TRBJ1-3, with D unresolved. Germline CDR1 reads LGHNA; CDR2 reads YSLEER. V lost 0 bases and J 4 bases, leaving 10 bases between the germline ends. The CDR3 totals 15 residues. The chain's CDR3 is CASSQDEVWGNTIYF. The CDR3 DNA sequence: TGCGCCAGCAGCCAAGACGAGGTTTGGGGAAACACCATATATTTT.

The rearrangement uses TRBV7-9 and TRBJ2-7, with 8 bases that match TRBD2. V lost 5 bases to trimming and J lost 4 bases; unmatched junction nucleotides: 10. CDR3 length: 15 residues. Germline V gene sequence: CDR1 SEHNR, CDR2 FQNEAQ (reference sequence). This CDR3 is CASSTSGSGEYEQYF. For the CDR3, the DNA is TGTGCCAGCAGCACCTCGGGTAGCGGGGAGTACGAGCAGTACTTC. Full variable domain (outside the CDR3, taken from reference TRBV7-9 and TRBJ2-7): DTGVSQNPRHKITKRGQNVTFRCDPISEHNRLYWYRQTLGQGPEFLTYFQNEAQLEKSRLLSDRFSAERPKGSFSTLEIQRTEQGDSAMYLCASSTSGSGEYEQYFGPGTRLTVT.

This clone was observed a few times. The rearrangement uses TRBV5-1 and TRBJ1-1, with 10 positions matching TRBD1. The junction had 7 bases not matched to a gene; V was cut back by 4 bases and J by 1 base. The germline CDR1 and CDR2 sequences are SGHRS and YFSETQ. The CDR3 has 16 amino acids. CDR3 region: CASSPGQGGKNTEAFF. Written as DNA, the CDR3 is TGCGCCAGCAGCCCCGGACAGGGGGGGAAGAACACTGAAGCTTTCTTT.

The rearrangement joins TRBV29-1 to TRBJ1-2; perhaps TRBD1 as D (5 bases). V lost 0 bases and J 8 bases, leaving 19 bases between the germline ends. CDR3 length: 15 residues. The germline V gene encodes CDR1 SQVTM and CDR2 ANQGSEA. The CDR3 sequence: CSVEDPGVLAAGYTF. The CDR3, as DNA: TGCAGCGTTGAAGATCCGGGGGTGTTGGCCGCCGGCTACACCTTC.

This clone was observed once. This chain links TRBV28 with TRBJ2-3, with 12 positions matching TRBD2. Germline values: CDR1 MDHEN, CDR2 SYDVKM. Trimming cost V 5 bases and J 1 base; bases outside gene matches: 1. The CDR3 covers 15 residues. The CDR3 nucleotides read TGTGCCAGCAGTCCTAGCGGGGGGGGCACAGATACGCAGTATTTT. Translating gives CASSPSGGGTDTQYF.

This sequence joins TRBV28 and TRBJ1-5; a possible D gene is TRBD1 (5 bases). The V and J ends lost 5 bases and 9 bases respectively, with 20 bases between them. The V gene's germline CDR1 is MDHEN and CDR2 SYDVKM. CDR3 size: 15 residues. In DNA form, the CDR3 reads TGTGCCAGCAGTGTACTTCAAGGGGCTCAGTCGCCCCAGCATTTT. This translates into CASSVLQGAQSPQHF.

V usage is TRBV5-5 and J usage is TRBJ1-6; unclear D gene. CDR3 size: 14 residues. Looked up from germline, CDR1 is SGHKS and CDR2 is YYEKEE (reference sequence). The V end was cut by 6 bases, the J end by 5 bases, with 12 bases between. CDR3 protein: CASKRPADNSPLHF. In DNA form, the CDR3 reads TGTGCCAGCAAGCGGCCGGCCGATAATTCACCCCTCCACTTT.

This chain links TRBV2 with TRBJ1-5, with TRBD1 matching 8 bases. Germline trimming cut 6 bases from V and 7 bases from J; bases unmatched to any gene: 5. Germline-derived CDR1 and CDR2 are SNHLY and FYNNEI. The CDR3 extends over 13 amino acids. CDR3 in amino acids: CASRAGGGQPQHF. CDR3 sequence (DNA): TGTGCCAGCAGGGCAGGGGGCGGGCAGCCCCAGCATTTT.

The chain joins TRBV21-1 to TRBJ2-7; the table gives TRBD1 as D, unverified against the DNA. TRBV21-1 is an annotated pseudogene. The CDR3 spans 16 residues. This CDR3 is CASSKAVRASSYEQYF. CDR3 nucleotide sequence: TGTGCCAGCAGCAAAGCGGTCAGGGCAAGCTCCTACGAGCAGTACTTC.

This clone occurred once. The J gene is TRBJ1-2, the V gene TRBV6-5; TRBD1 matches 10 bases. Germline V CDR1 and CDR2: MNHEY, SVGAGI. The CDR3 length is 15 residues. The junction had 9 bases not matched to a gene; V was cut back by 7 bases and J by 4 bases. The CDR3 here is CASNPDRGRVYGYTF. For the CDR3, the DNA is TGTGCCAGCAACCCCGACAGGGGGCGCGTCTATGGCTACACCTTC.

The genes are TRBV30 and TRBJ2-7, with D possibly TRBD2 on 7 matching bases. The CDR3 is made up of 16 amino acids. Trimming removed 0 bases at V and 3 bases at J, with 18 bases between. The V gene's germline CDR1 is GTSNPN and CDR2 SVGIG (reference sequence). The CDR3 loop is CAWSVGLGGGVYEQYF. In nucleotides, the CDR3 is TGTGCCTGGAGTGTGGGGTTAGGGGGGGGAGTCTACGAGCAGTACTTC.

The chain recombines TRBV7-3 with TRBJ2-7; D is undetermined. CDR3 length equals 14 residues. From germline, CDR1 is SGHTA and CDR2 FQGTGA. With 0 bases removed from V and 0 bases from J, the gap between germline ends came to 6 bases. The CDR3 loop is CASSLTTLSYEQYF. The DNA of the CDR3 is TGTGCCAGCAGCTTAACGACACTCTCCTACGAGCAGTACTTC.

The genes are TRBV4-2 and TRBJ1-2; unclear D gene. Between the trimmed V and J ends, which lost 0 bases and 4 bases, there was a span of 12 bases. The CDR3 runs to 15 residues. Germline V CDR1 and CDR2: LGHNA, YNFKEQ. For the CDR3, the DNA is TGTGCCAGCAGCCAAGATCAGGAGGCGGTCTATGGCTACACCTTC. Translated: CASSQDQEAVYGYTF.

V usage is TRBV21-1 and J usage is TRBJ2-7; the table names TRBD2, a call not compared with the DNA. TRBV21-1 is a pseudogene locus. CDR3 length: 15 residues. The CDR3 loop is CASSIYGIANYEQYF. The DNA of the CDR3 is TGTGCCAGCAGCATTTACGGGATAGCGAACTACGAGCAGTACTTC.

J is TRBJ2-7 and V is TRBV10-3, with D hard to call. The CDR3 runs 11 residues. With 3 bases removed from V and 6 bases from J, the gap between germline ends came to 6 bases. CDR1 ENHRY and CDR2 SYGVKD come from the germline V gene. CDR3 bases: TGTGCCATCAGTGAATTCGGCGAGCAGTACTTC. This sequence encodes CAISEFGEQYF.